This entry concerns a single T cell receptor beta chain. These data come from a study of blood T cell repertoires in COVID-19. Per the authors' pipeline: Reference gene primer amplification in the assay estimated nucleated cell counts. Produced via immunoSEQ multiplex PCR; TCRdb's table is partial and in-frame only. The DNA was the basis for D and trimming; V, J and clone size are from that table. The sample contains fewer than 250,000 clones, 83% of which appear only once. Per germline, CDR1 SGHRS and CDR2 YFSETQ. Trimming stripped 6 bases from V and 1 base from J, with 15 bases between. CDR3 length: 15 residues.

The clonotype was recovered from a human donor in a cohort sampled during active COVID-19. Sample: peripheral blood. V gene TRBV5-1 combines with J gene TRBJ2-3; unclear D gene. The CDR3 is CASTAGRYGTDTQYF. CDR3 DNA sequence: TGCGCCAGCACGGCAGGAAGGTATGGCACAGATACGCAGTATTTT.